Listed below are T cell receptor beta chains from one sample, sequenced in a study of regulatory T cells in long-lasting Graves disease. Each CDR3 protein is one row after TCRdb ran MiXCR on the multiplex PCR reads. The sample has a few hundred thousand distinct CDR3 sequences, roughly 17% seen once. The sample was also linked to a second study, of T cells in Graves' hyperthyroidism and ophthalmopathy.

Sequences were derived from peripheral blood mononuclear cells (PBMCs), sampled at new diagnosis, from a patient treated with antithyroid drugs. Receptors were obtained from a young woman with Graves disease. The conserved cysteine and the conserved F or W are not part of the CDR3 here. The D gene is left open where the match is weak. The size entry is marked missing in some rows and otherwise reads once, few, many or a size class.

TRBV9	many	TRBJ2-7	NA	ASSVAGRDYEQY
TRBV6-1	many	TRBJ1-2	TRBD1	ASRTGINYGYT
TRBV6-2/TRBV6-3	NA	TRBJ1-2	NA	ASEKAGAGGYT
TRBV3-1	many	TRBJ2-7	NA	ASSHAGWDEQY
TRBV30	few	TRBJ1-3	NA	AWSLKIQLSGNTIY
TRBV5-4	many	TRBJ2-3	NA	ASSDRMVRTDTQY
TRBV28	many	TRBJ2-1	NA	ASSLWQGLGPDNEQF
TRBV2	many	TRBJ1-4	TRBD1	AGSRDRGNEKLF
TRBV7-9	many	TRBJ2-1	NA	ASRDGAYNEQF
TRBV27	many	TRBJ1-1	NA	ASSLRQAMNTEAF
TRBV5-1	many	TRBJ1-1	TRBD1	ASSLGQPNTEAF
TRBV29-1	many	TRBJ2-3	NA	SVGGGVDTQY
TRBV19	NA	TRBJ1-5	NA	ASSIQNSNQPQH
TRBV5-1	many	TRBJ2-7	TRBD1	ASSLGTAPTTYEQY
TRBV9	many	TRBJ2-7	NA	ASSAQAGSAYEQY
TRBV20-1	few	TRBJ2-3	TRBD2	SASKMLAGDTDTQY